The sequence of this T cell receptor beta chain was determined in a study of T cell changes during pregnancy in multiple sclerosis. TCRdb's copy holds only in-frame clones and misses some; the assay was immunoSEQ multiplex PCR. The repertoire holds some 40,000 clones, with over 80% as singletons. The CDR3 is 16 amino acids. Germline CDR1 and CDR2: SGHNT and YENEEA. V lost 1 base and J lost 8; bases outside the gene matches: 6. This chain joins TRBV11-3 and TRBJ2-1; TRBD2 matches 12 bases. Input material: peripheral blood. The clonotype comes from a female donor with multiple sclerosis, enrolled in a pregnancy study. The CDR3 DNA sequence: TGTGCCAGCAGCTTAGGTCTAGCGGGAGGGAGGGATGAGCAGTTCTTC. The encoded protein is CASSLGLAGGRDEQFF.